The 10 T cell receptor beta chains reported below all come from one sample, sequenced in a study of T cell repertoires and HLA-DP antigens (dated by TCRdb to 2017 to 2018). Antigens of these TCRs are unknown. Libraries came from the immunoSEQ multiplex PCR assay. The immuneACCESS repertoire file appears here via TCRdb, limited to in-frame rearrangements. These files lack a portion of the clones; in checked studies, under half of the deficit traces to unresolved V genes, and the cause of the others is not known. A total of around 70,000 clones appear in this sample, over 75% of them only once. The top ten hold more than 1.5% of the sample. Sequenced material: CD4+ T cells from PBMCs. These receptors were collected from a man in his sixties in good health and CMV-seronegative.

The CDR3 spells CAWTWGFSSRGEQFF. In nucleotides, the CDR3 is TGTGCCTGGACCTGGGGTTTTTCGTCTCGTGGTGAGCAGTTCTTC. V is TRBV30 and J is TRBJ2-1, with unresolved D. Germline V gene data show CDR1 as GTSNPN and CDR2 as SVGIG (reference sequence). The CDR3 totals 15 residues. Trimming took off 4 bases at V and 9 bases at J, with 22 bases between the two ends.

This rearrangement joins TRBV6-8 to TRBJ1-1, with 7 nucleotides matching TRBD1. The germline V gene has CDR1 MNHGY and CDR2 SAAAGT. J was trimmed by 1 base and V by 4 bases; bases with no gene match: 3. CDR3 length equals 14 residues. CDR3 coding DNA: TGTGCCAGCAGTTCCGGGACAGCGAACACTGAAGCTTTCTTT. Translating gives CASSSGTANTEAFF.

DNA of the CDR3: TGTGCCAGCAGCTCGTCCCGGGGCGGGAGTTACAATGAGCAGTTCTTC. It specifies CASSSSRGGSYNEQFF. The chain is built from TRBV7-2 and TRBJ2-1, with TRBD2 matching 7 bases. J gave up 4 bases and V 4 bases, and 10 bases lay outside the gene matches. The CDR3 loop spans 16 amino acids. Germline V gene sequence: CDR1 SGHTA, CDR2 FQGNSA.

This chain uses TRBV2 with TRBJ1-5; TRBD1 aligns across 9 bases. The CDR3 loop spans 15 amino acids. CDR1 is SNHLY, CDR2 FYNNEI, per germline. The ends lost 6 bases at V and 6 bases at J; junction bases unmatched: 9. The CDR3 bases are TGTGCCAGCAGGCAACAGGGGGACAGGGCTCAGCCCCAGCATTTT. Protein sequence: CASRQQGDRAQPQHF.

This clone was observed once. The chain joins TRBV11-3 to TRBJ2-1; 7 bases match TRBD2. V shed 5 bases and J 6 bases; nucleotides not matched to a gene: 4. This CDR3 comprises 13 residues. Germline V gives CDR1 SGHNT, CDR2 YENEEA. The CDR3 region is CASSLLAVNEQFF. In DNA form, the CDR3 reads TGTGCCAGCAGCCTGCTAGCGGTCAATGAGCAGTTCTTC.

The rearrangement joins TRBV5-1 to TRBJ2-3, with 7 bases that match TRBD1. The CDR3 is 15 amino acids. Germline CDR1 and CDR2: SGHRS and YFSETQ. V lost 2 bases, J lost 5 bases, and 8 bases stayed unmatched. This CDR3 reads CASSLGQVIGDTQYF. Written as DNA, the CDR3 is TGCGCCAGCAGCTTAGGACAGGTAATCGGAGATACGCAGTATTTT.

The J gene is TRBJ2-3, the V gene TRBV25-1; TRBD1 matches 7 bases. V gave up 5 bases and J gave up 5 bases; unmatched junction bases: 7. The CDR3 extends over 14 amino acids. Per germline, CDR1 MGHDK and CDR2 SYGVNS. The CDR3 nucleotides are TGTGCCAGCAGTTATACAGGGGCGGGAGATACGCAGTATTTT. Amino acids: CASSYTGAGDTQYF.

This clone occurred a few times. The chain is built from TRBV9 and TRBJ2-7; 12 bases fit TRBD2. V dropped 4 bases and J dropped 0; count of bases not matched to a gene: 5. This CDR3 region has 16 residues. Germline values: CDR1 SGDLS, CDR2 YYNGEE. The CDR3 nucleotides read TGTGCCAGCAGCAAACGACTAGCGGGGGCCTCCTACGAGCAGTACTTC. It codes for CASSKRLAGASYEQYF.

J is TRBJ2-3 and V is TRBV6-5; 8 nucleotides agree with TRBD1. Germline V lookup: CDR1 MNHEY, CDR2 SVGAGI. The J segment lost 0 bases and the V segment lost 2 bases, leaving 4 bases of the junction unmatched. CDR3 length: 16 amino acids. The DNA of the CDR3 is TGTGCCAGCAGTTACCGGCGGACAGGGAGCACAGATACGCAGTATTTT. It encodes CASSYRRTGSTDTQYF.

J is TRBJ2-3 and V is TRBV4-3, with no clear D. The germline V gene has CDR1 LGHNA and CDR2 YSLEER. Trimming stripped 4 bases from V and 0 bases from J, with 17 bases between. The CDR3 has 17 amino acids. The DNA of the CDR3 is TGCGCCAGCAGCCCAAGCGTTTTCAGCGTAAGCACAGATACGCAGTATTTT. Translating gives CASSPSVFSVSTDTQYF.